The sequence of this T cell receptor beta chain was determined in a study of blood T cell repertoires in COVID-19. Study summary: Whether acute or convalescent, the COVID-19 samples came from the United States, Italy and Spain.

Per the original data handling: The authors estimated nucleated cell counts from reference gene primer amplification. Sequencing used immunoSEQ multiplex PCR; TCRdb keeps in-frame clones, though not all of them. V, J and clone size are those of that table, while D and trimming were read from the DNA. The data show around 240,000 clones, approximately 83% seen once. CDR3 size: 14 residues. CDR1 LGHDT and CDR2 YNNKEL come from the germline V gene (reference sequence). Trimming stripped 2 bases from V and 8 bases from J, with 14 bases between. Cohorts were assigned according to the clinical history that participants reported.

Sequencing was performed on PBMCs or T cells enriched from blood (not recorded which). The source of this sequence is a woman between 45 and 65 years old who had recovered from COVID-19. The chain links TRBV3-1 (or the pseudogene TRBV3-2) to TRBJ2-3; D perhaps matches TRBD1 (8 bases). The CDR3 region is CASSQLTGEGTQYF. As DNA, the CDR3 is TGTGCCAGCAGCCAATTGACAGGGGAGGGTACGCAGTATTTT.